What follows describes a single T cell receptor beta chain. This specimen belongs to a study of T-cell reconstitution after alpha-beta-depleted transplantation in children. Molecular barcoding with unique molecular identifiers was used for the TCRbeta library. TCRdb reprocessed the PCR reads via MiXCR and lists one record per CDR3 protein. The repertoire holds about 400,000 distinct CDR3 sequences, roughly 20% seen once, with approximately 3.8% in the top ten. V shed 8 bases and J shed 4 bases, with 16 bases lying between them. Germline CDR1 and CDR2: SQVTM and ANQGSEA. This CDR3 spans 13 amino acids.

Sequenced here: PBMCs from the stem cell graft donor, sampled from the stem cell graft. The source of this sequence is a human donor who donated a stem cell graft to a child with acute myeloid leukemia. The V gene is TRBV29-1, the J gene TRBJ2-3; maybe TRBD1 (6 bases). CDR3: CSTTGKGPDTQYF. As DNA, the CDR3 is TGCAGCACAACAGGGAAAGGCCCAGATACGCAGTATTTT.